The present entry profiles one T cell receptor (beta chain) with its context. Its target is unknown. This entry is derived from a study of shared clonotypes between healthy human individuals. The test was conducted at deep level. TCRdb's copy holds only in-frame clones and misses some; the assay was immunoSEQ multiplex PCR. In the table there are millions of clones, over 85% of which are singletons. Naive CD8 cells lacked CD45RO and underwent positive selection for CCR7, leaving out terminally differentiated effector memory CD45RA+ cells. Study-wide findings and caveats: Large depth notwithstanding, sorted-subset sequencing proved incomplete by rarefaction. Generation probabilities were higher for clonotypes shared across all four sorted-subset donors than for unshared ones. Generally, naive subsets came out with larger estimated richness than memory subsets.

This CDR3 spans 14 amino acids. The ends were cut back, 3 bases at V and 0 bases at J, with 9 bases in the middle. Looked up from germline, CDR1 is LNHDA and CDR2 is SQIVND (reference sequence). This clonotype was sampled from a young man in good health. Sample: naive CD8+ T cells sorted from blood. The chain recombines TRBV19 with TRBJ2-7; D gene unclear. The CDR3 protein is CASSMDISSYEQYF. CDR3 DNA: TGTGCCAGTAGTATGGATATTTCCTCCTACGAGCAGTACTTC.